This T cell receptor beta chain was identified in a study of cytomegalovirus exposure and HLA in healthy donors. The germline V gene has CDR1 GTSNPN and CDR2 SVGIG (reference sequence). Trimming pared 0 bases from V and 2 bases from J, leaving 23 bases between. The CDR3 totals 18 residues. This clone was found once. Generated by immunoSEQ multiplex PCR, the TCRdb table keeps only in-frame clones and is missing some. The sample contains some 130,000 clones, about 90% of which appear only once. Sample: PBMCs. The chain links TRBV30 to TRBJ2-7; weak D call: TRBD2 (6 bases). This TCR came from a man aged 25-45 years in good health and CMV-seronegative. The CDR3 spells CAWSVLGEVASTAYEQYF. The CDR3 nucleotides read TGTGCCTGGAGTGTACTGGGGGAGGTTGCTTCGACGGCCTACGAGCAGTACTTC.